This entry concerns a single T cell receptor beta chain. Its cognate antigen has yet to be identified. Per-nucleotide qualities are absent, and no much larger clonotype sits a single base away. The data were obtained in a study of technical replicates of blood from a handful of donors (dated by TCRdb to 2017 to 2019). CDR1 and CDR2 are read off the germline V gene as MNHNS and SASEGT. V loses 1 base, J loses 0 bases, and the germline ends lie 7 bases apart. The CDR3 numbers 15 residues from cysteine through phenylalanine. Of all the DNA, just the CDR3 is kept, 45 bases in frame from base 1. Library construction relied on the immunoSEQ multiplex PCR assay. TCRdb provides this immuneACCESS table in a form limited to in-frame rearrangements. Some clones are lacking; in checked studies, under half of them reflect an unresolved V gene, and why the rest are absent is not known. Counted in this sample were over 15,000 clones; around 87% of them appeared once. The biggest ten clones account for around 12% of the sample.

This TCR was recovered from a human donor in good health. The rearranged chain carries TRBV6-1 and TRBJ1-3; TRBD1 is perhaps the D gene, given 5 matching bases. The sequenced sample was PBMCs. DNA sequence: TGTGCCAGCAGTGAAGGGAGGGGCTCTGGAAACACCATATATTTT. Its translation is CASSEGRGSGNTIYF.